This T cell receptor (beta chain) was obtained from a study of blood T cell repertoires in COVID-19. Looked up from germline, CDR1 is MNHEY and CDR2 is SMNVEV (reference sequence). The CDR3 contains 14 residues. Trimming stripped 6 bases from V and 0 bases from J, with 11 bases between. How the authors handled the data: From reference gene primer amplification, estimates of nucleated cell counts were derived. Method: immunoSEQ multiplex PCR; TCRdb's copy keeps in-frame clones and lacks some. D and trimming were read from the DNA, whereas the V and J calls and clone size are those reported in that table. Altogether 540,000 or so clones are present, 70% to 90% being singletons, with the ten largest covering 7.5% to 9.5%.

This clonotype originated in a woman in her forties or fifties with COVID-19, enrolled during active disease. The chain carries TRBV27 and TRBJ1-2; no firm D call. Sequencing input: peripheral blood. CDR3 residues: CASRPGGANYGYTF. The CDR3 nucleotides read TGTGCCAGCAGACCCGGCGGCGCTAACTATGGCTACACCTTC.